This T cell receptor beta chain was sequenced during a study of cytomegalovirus exposure and HLA in healthy donors. Overall study results and limits: DRB1 showed the most TCR associations and HLA-C the fewest in a later analysis, as rates varied by HLA locus. Productive status was seen about 87% or about 30% of the time for most TCR beta V segments in an earlier analysis. Researchers reported in a later analysis that a missense DCLRE1C variant was tied to TCR beta V- and J-gene trimming.

The CDR3 totals 13 residues. V lost 6 bases, J lost 7 bases, and 13 bases lay in between. The germline CDR1 and CDR2 sequences are ENHRY and SYGVKD. About this clone itself: No antigen is known for it.

In the PCR, 60 Vbeta and 13 Jbeta primers were used. Sequencing was performed with immunoSEQ multiplex PCR; in TCRdb, only in-frame clones are kept and a portion is missing. Counted here are under 200,000 clones, roughly 60% occurring once; the ten biggest clones make up less than 3%. The receptor comes from a man between 35 and 55 years old in good health and CMV-seronegative. Sequenced input: PBMCs. The V and J genes are TRBV10-3 and TRBJ2-1; D might be TRBD1 (6 bases). The CDR3 loop reads CAISQTRGNEQFF. CDR3 sequence (DNA): TGTGCCATCAGCCAAACCAGGGGTAATGAGCAGTTCTTC.